This TCR beta chain was recorded in a study of CD8+ T cells in alopecia areata. Study-level information: The tofacitinib course ran for 6 to 18 months and was followed by 6 months off drug. For treated patients, severity scores reflected the percentage of scalp area affected.

General study results and limits: Tofacitinib produced a significant decrease in scalp clonality and in expanded CD8+ clones among the top 100.

This clone came up a few times. Its antigen is not identified. The CDR3 is made up of 14 amino acids. The ends were cut back, 2 bases at V and 5 bases at J, with 10 bases in the middle. Germline lookup yields CDR1 SGHTA and CDR2 FQGNSA. The treatment here: oral pan-JAK inhibitor, 5-10 mg twice daily. Extracted from the samples, RNA was reverse transcribed into cDNA to serve as the sequencing template. TCRdb's table, derived via immunoSEQ multiplex PCR, lists solely in-frame clones and lacks some. The sample includes over 250,000 clones, around 64% of them seen just once. Sequenced material: CD4+ T cells sorted from blood, taken between weeks 51 and 54, from a patient treated with tofacitinib. This chain links TRBV7-2 with TRBJ1-5; a weak D match, TRBD1 (6 bases). The origin of this receptor is a human donor with alopecia areata. The CDR3 DNA is TGTGCCAGCAGCTTACAGGACAGAGATCAGCCCCAGCATTTT. It encodes CASSLQDRDQPQHF. The variable domain in full, with the rest retrieved from reference TRBV7-2 and TRBJ1-5, is GAGVSQSPSNKVTEKGKDVELRCDPISGHTALYWYRQSLGQGLEFLIYFQGNSAPDKSGLPSDRFSAERTGGSVSTLTIQRTQQEDSAVYLCASSLQDRDQPQHFGDGTRLSIL.